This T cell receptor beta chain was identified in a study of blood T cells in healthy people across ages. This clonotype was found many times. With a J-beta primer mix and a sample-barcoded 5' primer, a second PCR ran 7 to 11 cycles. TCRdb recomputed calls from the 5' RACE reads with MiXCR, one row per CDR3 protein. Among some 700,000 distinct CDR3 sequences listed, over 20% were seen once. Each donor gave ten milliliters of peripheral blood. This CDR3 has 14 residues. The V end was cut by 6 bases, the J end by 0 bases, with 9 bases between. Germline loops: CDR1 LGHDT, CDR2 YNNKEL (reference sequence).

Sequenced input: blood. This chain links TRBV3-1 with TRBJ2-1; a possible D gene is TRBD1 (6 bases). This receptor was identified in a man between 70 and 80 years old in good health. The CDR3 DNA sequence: TGTGCCAGCAGGGACAGCCGCTCCTACAATGAGCAGTTCTTC. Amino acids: CASRDSRSYNEQFF.